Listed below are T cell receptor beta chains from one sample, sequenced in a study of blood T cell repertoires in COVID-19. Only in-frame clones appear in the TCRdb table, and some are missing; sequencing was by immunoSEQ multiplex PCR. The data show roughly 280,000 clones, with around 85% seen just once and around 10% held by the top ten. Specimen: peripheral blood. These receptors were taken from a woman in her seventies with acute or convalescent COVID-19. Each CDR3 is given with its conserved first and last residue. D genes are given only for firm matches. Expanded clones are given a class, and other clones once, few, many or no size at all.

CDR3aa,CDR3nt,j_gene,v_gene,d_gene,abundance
CASSKGPNTEAFF,TGTGCCAGCAGCAAGGGGCCGAACACTGAAGCTTTCTTT,TRBJ1-1,TRBV6-5,.,.
CASSLGLAGYQETQYF,TGTGCCAGCAGCCTCGGACTAGCGGGGTACCAAGAGACCCAGTACTTC,TRBJ2-5,TRBV3-1/TRBV3-2,TRBD2,.
CASSTGSFDTEAFF,TGTGCCAGCAGTACGGGTTCCTTCGACACTGAAGCTTTCTTT,TRBJ1-1,TRBV11-2,.,once
CASRKGQGRGGELFF,TGTGCCAGCAGGAAAGGACAGGGGAGGGGCGGGGAGCTGTTTTTT,TRBJ2-2,TRBV2,TRBD1,.
CASRGGGGYTDTQYF,TGTGCCAGCCGCGGTGGGGGGGGTTACACAGATACGCAGTATTTT,TRBJ2-3,TRBV2,TRBD2,.
CAISDRAGRSEKLFF,TGTGCCATCAGTGACAGGGCCGGACGTTCTGAAAAACTGTTTTTT,TRBJ1-4,TRBV10-3,.,few
CASSLGGGGANVLTF,TGTGCCAGCTCCCTGGGAGGAGGTGGGGCCAACGTCCTGACTTTC,TRBJ2-6,TRBV18,.,.
CAISPRGNTGELFF,TGTGCCATCAGCCCTAGGGGGAACACCGGGGAGCTGTTTTTT,TRBJ2-2,TRBV10-3,.,.
CASRPSGGSYNEQFF,TGTGCCAGCAGACCCAGCGGGGGTTCCTACAATGAGCAGTTCTTC,TRBJ2-1,TRBV6-5,TRBD2,.
CASSPRTGPGNTIYF,TGTGCCAGCAGCCCACGGACAGGGCCTGGAAACACCATATATTTT,TRBJ1-3,TRBV7-3,TRBD1,.
CASSLDSSHQPQHF,TGTGCCAGCAGCCTTGACAGTTCCCATCAGCCCCAGCATTTT,TRBJ1-5,TRBV11-2,.,.
CASSLNPGQRNEKLFF,TGTGCCAGCAGTTTGAACCCGGGACAGAGGAATGAAAAACTGTTTTTT,TRBJ1-4,TRBV6-5,TRBD1,.
CASSTEAGTYEQYF,TGCGCCAGCAGCACCGAAGCGGGGACCTACGAGCAGTACTTC,TRBJ2-7,TRBV5-1,TRBD2,once
CASSPTAGGAEAFF,TGTGCCAGCAGCCCAACCGCAGGGGGCGCGGAAGCTTTCTTT,TRBJ1-1,TRBV3-1/TRBV3-2,TRBD1,few
CASSPGGYNEQFF,TGTGCCAGCAGCCCAGGGGGGTACAATGAGCAGTTCTTC,TRBJ2-1,TRBV9,.,once
CASSLKRPWGQGGNQPQHF,TGTGCCAGCAGCTTAAAAAGGCCCTGGGGACAGGGAGGCAATCAGCCCCAGCATTTT,TRBJ1-5,TRBV7-8,TRBD1,.
CASSQVRTTEAFF,TGCGCCAGCAGCCAAGTGAGGACAACTGAAGCTTTCTTT,TRBJ1-1,TRBV4-1,.,.
CASSPARGYGEQYF,TGTGCCAGCAGCCCGGCCAGGGGGTACGGCGAGCAGTACTTC,TRBJ2-7,TRBV3-1/TRBV3-2,TRBD1,.
CASSLLGLAGGKGYNEQFF,TGCGCCAGCAGCCTACTGGGACTAGCGGGGGGGAAGGGGTACAATGAGCAGTTCTTC,TRBJ2-1,TRBV4-1,TRBD2,.
CASSVLAGGRGTGELFF,TGTGCCAGTAGTGTTCTAGCGGGGGGGCGTGGAACCGGGGAGCTGTTTTTT,TRBJ2-2,TRBV19,TRBD2,.
CASSPRENYGYTF,TGTGCCAGCTCACCAAGGGAGAACTATGGCTACACCTTC,TRBJ1-2,TRBV18,.,.
CASSQQVIYGYTF,TGTGCCAGCAGCCAGCAGGTTATCTATGGCTACACCTTC,TRBJ1-2,TRBV12-3/TRBV12-4,.,.
CASSLGGRGWYQPQHF,TGTGCCAGCAGCTTGGGCGGCAGGGGATGGTATCAGCCCCAGCATTTT,TRBJ1-5,TRBV5-6,.,.
CASSLQGSNTIYF,TGTGCCAGCAGTTTACAGGGGTCAAACACCATATATTTT,TRBJ1-3,TRBV6-5,TRBD1,.
CASSQDVGLDSGNTIYF,TGTGCCAGCAGCCAGGACGTAGGACTGGACTCTGGAAACACCATATATTTT,TRBJ1-3,TRBV4-2,.,once
CASSIGPQGNQPQHF,TGTGCCAGCAGCATAGGCCCCCAGGGGAATCAGCCCCAGCATTTT,TRBJ1-5,TRBV7-8,.,.